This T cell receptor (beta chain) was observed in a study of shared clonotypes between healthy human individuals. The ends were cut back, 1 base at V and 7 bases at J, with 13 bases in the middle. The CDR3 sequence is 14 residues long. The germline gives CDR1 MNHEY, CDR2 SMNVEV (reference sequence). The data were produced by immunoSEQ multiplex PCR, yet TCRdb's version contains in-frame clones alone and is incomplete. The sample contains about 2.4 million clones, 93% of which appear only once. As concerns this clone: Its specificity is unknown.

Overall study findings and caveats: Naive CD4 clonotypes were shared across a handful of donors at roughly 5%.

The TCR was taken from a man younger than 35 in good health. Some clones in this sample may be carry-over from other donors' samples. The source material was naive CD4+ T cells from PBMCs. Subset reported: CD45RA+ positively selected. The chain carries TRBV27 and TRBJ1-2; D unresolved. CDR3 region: CASSLWDQRSGYTF. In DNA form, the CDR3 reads TGTGCCAGCAGTTTATGGGATCAAAGGTCTGGCTACACCTTC.